This entry lists 26 T cell receptor beta chains sequenced from one sample in a study of T cells in Graves' hyperthyroidism and ophthalmopathy. TCR beta CDR3 region amplification was performed from RNA transcripts. TCR CDR3 underwent first-round RT-PCR with the HTBI primer set. TCRdb ran MiXCR on the multiplex PCR reads and lists one entry per CDR3 protein. Seen here are 500,000 to 650,000 distinct CDR3 sequences, 40% to 50% observed once, and the top ten hold 44%. Sequencing used peripheral blood or thyroid tissue (not recorded which). Receptors originate from an adult woman with Graves' disease, either hyperthyroidism or ophthalmopathy (not recorded which).

The chain recombines TRBV7-8 with TRBJ1-2; the D gene is possibly TRBD1 (5 bases). The CDR3 length is 15 residues. In germline, CDR1 is SGHVS, CDR2 FQNEAQ. The V gene lost 6 bases and the J gene lost 6 bases, with 20 bases spanning the gap. The CDR3 protein is CASREDTSGDDGYTF. The CDR3 coding sequence is TGTGCCAGCAGGGAGGACACTTCCGGGGACGATGGCTACACCTTC. Combining the CDR3 with reference TRBV7-8 and TRBJ1-2 gives the whole variable domain GAGVSQSPRYKVAKRGQDVALRCDPISGHVSLFWYQQALGQGPEFLTYFQNEAQLDKSGLPSDRFFAERPEGSVSTLKIQRTQQEDSAVYLCASREDTSGDDGYTFGSGTRLTVV.

The V and J genes are TRBV20-1 and TRBJ2-2; D is unclear. CDR3 length equals 12 residues. CDR1 DFQATT and CDR2 SNEGSKA come from the germline V gene (reference sequence). The V and J ends lost 3 bases and 5 bases respectively, with 7 bases between them. The CDR3 reads CSARAGTGELFF. CDR3 in DNA: TGCAGTGCTAGGGCCGGGACCGGGGAGCTGTTTTTT.

This chain uses TRBV5-4 with TRBJ1-3; no definite D call. V was cut by 4 bases and J by 2 bases, with 13 bases left in between. In germline, CDR1 is SGHNT, CDR2 YYREEE (reference sequence). The CDR3 spans 15 residues. This CDR3 reads CASSDTRGTGNTIYF. The CDR3 DNA sequence: TGTGCCAGCAGCGACACCCGCGGAACTGGAAACACCATATATTTT.

The V call is TRBV28, the J call TRBJ2-2; D may correspond to TRBD1 or TRBD2 (5 bases each). Germline assignment: CDR1 MDHEN and CDR2 SYDVKM. Trimming removed 5 bases from V and 17 bases from J, with 15 bases in between. This CDR3 has 11 residues. The CDR3 protein is CASSRDGSCFF. CDR3 nucleotides: TGTGCCAGCAGTCGGGACGGAAGCTGTTTTTTT.

V usage is TRBV29-1 and J usage is TRBJ2-7, with D perhaps matching TRBD2 (6 bases). Trimming stripped 8 bases from V and 9 bases from J, with 23 bases between. This CDR3 region has 13 residues. Germline V lookup: CDR1 SQVTM, CDR2 ANQGSEA. CDR3 coding DNA: TGCAGCCAAGGAGTGGCAGGAGGGTATCCGCAGTACTTC. Protein: CSQGVAGGYPQYF.

In this sample, this clonotype turned up a few times. A much larger clone differs from this one at a single base, so this may be a read error. The chain employs TRBV29-1 and TRBJ1-1, with 9 positions matching TRBD1. The CDR3 covers 12 residues. Germline lookup yields CDR1 SQVTM and CDR2 ANQGSEA. CDR3 in amino acids: CTIQTGGTEAFF. CDR3 nucleotide sequence: TGCACCATTCAGACAGGGGGCACTGAAGCTTTCTTT.

The J gene is TRBJ2-7, the V gene TRBV7-9, with D perhaps TRBD1 (6 bases). The CDR3 has 17 amino acids. Deletions cut 5 bases from V and 0 bases from J, with 20 bases between. Looked up from germline, CDR1 is SEHNR and CDR2 is FQNEAQ (reference sequence). The CDR3 DNA reads as TGTGCCAGCAGCAAATATAGTGGACAGAGAAGCTCCTACGAGCAGTACTTC. Its protein product is CASSKYSGQRSSYEQYF.

This sequence joins TRBV4-2 and TRBJ1-1; a weak D match, TRBD1 (5 bases). The germline V gene encodes CDR1 LGHNA and CDR2 YNFKEQ. The CDR3 spans 17 residues. V was pared by 1 base and J by 2 bases, with 17 bases between. The CDR3 DNA sequence: TGTGCCAGCAGCCAAGGGCCCCGGGACCTAATAAACACTGAAGCTTTCTTT. Translating gives CASSQGPRDLINTEAFF.

This clonotype occurred a few times. The chain employs TRBV7-3 and TRBJ2-6, with D tentatively TRBD1 (6 bases). V was clipped by 6 bases and J by 4 bases, with 10 bases between them. There are 14 residues in the CDR3. Germline values: CDR1 SGHTA, CDR2 FQGTGA. CDR3 in DNA: TGTGCCAGCAGTCCCGGGACAGGGGCCAACGTCCTGACTTTC. It codes for CASSPGTGANVLTF.

Many counts were recorded for this clonotype. The chain is built from TRBV29-1 and TRBJ1-5; no clear D gene. The V end was cut by 6 bases, the J end by 0 bases, with 9 bases between. Germline assignment: CDR1 SQVTM and CDR2 ANQGSEA. The CDR3 consists of 13 residues. DNA for the CDR3: TGCAGCGTGGGGTCCTCTAGCAATCAGCCCCAGCATTTT. Amino acid sequence: CSVGSSSNQPQHF.

The J gene is TRBJ2-7, the V gene TRBV7-9; TRBD1 matches at 7 bases. V lost 5 bases to trimming and J lost 3 bases; unmatched junction nucleotides: 7. Germline CDR1 reads SEHNR; CDR2 reads FQNEAQ (reference sequence). CDR3 length: 14 amino acids. DNA of the CDR3: TGTGCCAGCAGCCCCCGTCCAGGGGGCTACGAGCAGTACTTC. Its translation is CASSPRPGGYEQYF. The variable domain in full, completed from reference TRBV7-9 and TRBJ2-7, reads DTGVSQNPRHKITKRGQNVTFRCDPISEHNRLYWYRQTLGQGPEFLTYFQNEAQLEKSRLLSDRFSAERPKGSFSTLEIQRTEQGDSAMYLCASSPRPGGYEQYFGPGTRLTVT.

On this clonotype: This could be a read error, since a much larger clone is one nucleotide away. The gene calls are TRBV20-1 and TRBJ1-4; the D is unclear. Germline lookup yields CDR1 DFQATT and CDR2 SNEGSKA (reference sequence). The CDR3 extends over 18 amino acids. The CDR3 protein is CSARGPVGNTATNEELFF. The CDR3 DNA reads as TGCAGTGCCCGAGGGCCGGTGGGCAATACCGCAACTAATGAAGAACTGTTTTTT.

This clonotype has more than one count but fewer than ten. V gene TRBV7-8 combines with J gene TRBJ2-5, with 7 bases matching TRBD2. V lost 1 base to trimming and J lost 5 bases; unmatched junction nucleotides: 4. The CDR3 runs to 14 residues. Germline CDR1 and CDR2: SGHVS and FQNEAQ. The CDR3 DNA reads TGTGCCAGCAGCTTAGGACGGACTAGGGAGACCCAGTACTTC. Translation gives CASSLGRTRETQYF.

This chain uses TRBV29-1 with TRBJ2-3; D gene unclear. This CDR3 is 13 amino acids long. V was pared by 4 bases and J by 3 bases, with 11 bases between. The germline gives CDR1 SQVTM, CDR2 ANQGSEA. This CDR3 is CSVVPLRTDTQYF. The CDR3 DNA reads as TGCAGCGTTGTGCCTCTAAGGACAGATACGCAGTATTTT.

This chain connects TRBV14 to TRBJ2-3, with 13 bases identical to TRBD2. This CDR3 comprises 17 residues. The V and J ends lost 0 bases and 6 bases, in that order; junction bases with no gene match: 6. Germline CDR1 reads SGHDN; CDR2 reads FVKESK. The CDR3 spells CASSQESTSGRLDTQYF. DNA of the CDR3: TGTGCCAGCAGCCAAGAATCGACTAGCGGGAGGCTGGATACGCAGTATTTT.

CDR3 in amino acids: CASSYSTPTGEAFF. The DNA for the CDR3 is TGTGCCAGCAGTTACTCGACCCCAACAGGGGAAGCTTTCTTT. The chain joins TRBV6-5 to TRBJ1-1; maybe TRBD1 (6 bases). Between the trimmed V and J ends, which lost 0 bases and 8 bases, there was a span of 13 bases. The CDR3 covers 14 residues. Looked up from germline, CDR1 is MNHEY and CDR2 is SVGAGI.

Ten or more counts support this clonotype. The V gene is TRBV4-1, the J gene TRBJ1-2, with D maybe TRBD1 (6 bases). The CDR3 consists of 14 residues. V dropped 0 bases and J dropped 4 bases, with 9 bases sitting between them. Germline V gene sequence: CDR1 MGHRA, CDR2 YSYEKL. CDR3 sequence (DNA): TGCGCCAGCAGCCAAGACAGGGGAGGCTATGGCTACACCTTC. Translation: CASSQDRGGYGYTF.

This clonotype showed up many times. The chain has TRBV4-2 and TRBJ1-2, with D tentatively TRBD1 (5 bases). Per the germline V gene, CDR1 is LGHNA and CDR2 is YNFKEQ. V was trimmed by 8 bases and J by 2 bases, leaving 12 bases between them. The CDR3 has 13 residues. CDR3 in amino acids: CASRSWDNYGYTF. CDR3 sequence (DNA): TGTGCCAGCCGAAGCTGGGACAACTATGGCTACACCTTC.

This clonotype occurred many times. The rearrangement joins TRBV19 to TRBJ1-6; no definite D call. The CDR3 totals 17 residues. V was cut by 3 bases and J by 8 bases, with 20 bases left in between. Germline values: CDR1 LNHDA, CDR2 SQIVND (reference sequence). CDR3 bases: TGTGCCAGTAGTATTCTGAGAGCGGCCGGTCGTGATTCACCCCTCCACTTT. Protein sequence: CASSILRAAGRDSPLHF.

This clonotype occurred many times. This chain links TRBV20-1 with TRBJ1-6, with a tentative D call TRBD1 (5 bases). V lost 1 base to trimming and J lost 10 bases, with 17 bases between them. The CDR3 has 15 amino acids. CDR1 and CDR2 (germline): DFQATT, SNEGSKA (reference sequence). CDR3 sequence reads: CSARASGLLGSPLHF. The CDR3 DNA follows: TGCAGTGCTAGAGCCTCGGGGCTCCTCGGATCACCCCTCCACTTT.

The chain is built from TRBV7-9 and TRBJ1-5; no reliable D call. CDR3 length: 12 residues. V was pared by 4 bases and J by 5 bases, with 6 bases between. The germline CDR1 and CDR2 sequences are SEHNR and FQNEAQ (reference sequence). CDR3 loop: CASSSQDQPQHF. CDR3 sequence (DNA): TGTGCCAGCAGCTCGCAAGATCAGCCCCAGCATTTT.

This sequence joins TRBV20-1 and TRBJ1-3, with 8 bases lining up with TRBD1. Losses at the gene ends were 6 bases for V and 2 bases for J; bases not matched to a gene: 3. Germline assignment: CDR1 DFQATT and CDR2 SNEGSKA (reference sequence). The CDR3 loop spans 13 amino acids. The DNA for the CDR3 is TGCAGTGCAAGGACAGGGACTGGAAACACCATATATTTT. Its protein product is CSARTGTGNTIYF.

This clonotype was detected many times. The gene calls are TRBV5-1 and TRBJ2-5; D gene ambiguous. V gave up 0 bases and J gave up 1 base, with 7 bases separating them. This CDR3 is built from 14 residues. Germline V gives CDR1 SGHRS, CDR2 YFSETQ. In nucleotides, the CDR3 is TGCGCCAGCAGCTTGGCGGCGGTCCAAGAGACCCAGTACTTC. Its translation is CASSLAAVQETQYF.

The chain uses TRBV25-1 and TRBJ1-3; D is undetermined. The CDR3 contains 14 residues. Germline values: CDR1 MGHDK, CDR2 SYGVNS. V was cut by 6 bases and J by 0 bases, with 9 bases left in between. The CDR3 sequence: CASSVPNSGNTIYF. CDR3 in DNA: TGTGCCAGCAGCGTACCCAACTCTGGAAACACCATATATTTT.

This clonotype was observed a handful of times. The DNA is omitted, as the CDR3 cannot be located on it reliably, and the CDR3 follows TCRdb's listing. The V gene is TRBV29-1, the J gene TRBJ1-4. The CDR3 has 13 residues if both end residues are counted. Germline V gene sequence: CDR1 SQVTM, CDR2 ANQGSEA. The CDR3 loop reads CSVEGGTVKNCFF.

This clonotype was counted many times. The genes are TRBV7-2 and TRBJ1-1, with D tentatively TRBD1 (5 bases). Germline loops: CDR1 SGHTA, CDR2 FQGNSA. V lost 2 bases and J 11 bases, leaving 15 bases between the germline ends. CDR3 size: 13 residues. The CDR3, as DNA: TGTGCCAGCAGCTTATCAGGGCTACCGGCCGCTTTCTTT. This sequence encodes CASSLSGLPAAFF. The full variable domain, rest sourced from reference TRBV7-2 and TRBJ1-1, is GAGVSQSPSNKVTEKGKDVELRCDPISGHTALYWYRQSLGQGLEFLIYFQGNSAPDKSGLPSDRFSAERTGGSVSTLTIQRTQQEDSAVYLCASSLSGLPAAFFGQGTRLTVV.